The sequence of this TCR beta chain was determined in a study of blood T cells in healthy people across ages. The study, taken as a whole, reports: The study lacked donor CMV status, which possibly confounded expanded clonotype changes.

The donors, all healthy, were Caucasians living in Russia, aged 6 to 90. RNA extraction gave at least 5.5 micrograms of total RNA per sample. Note on this clonotype: Its antigen is not known.

Through a sample-barcoded 5' primer and a J-beta primer mix, a second PCR was run for 7 to 11 cycles. A template-switch adaptor with 12 random nucleotides tagged each cDNA molecule. Each CDR3 protein gets one entry after TCRdb re-called the 5' RACE reads with MiXCR. Of more than 700,000 distinct CDR3 sequences listed, 46% were seen once; the top ten hold 15% to 20%. CDR1 and CDR2 from the germline V gene are MNHNS and SASEGT. V lost 1 base to trimming and J lost 5 bases, with 11 bases between them. This CDR3 is 14 amino acids long. The gene calls are TRBV6-1 and TRBJ2-5; the D is unclear. Sequencing was done on a sample of blood. The TCR originated in an elderly man in good health. The CDR3 protein is CASSEGMERETQYF. The CDR3 bases are TGTGCCAGCAGTGAAGGGATGGAGAGGGAGACCCAGTACTTC.